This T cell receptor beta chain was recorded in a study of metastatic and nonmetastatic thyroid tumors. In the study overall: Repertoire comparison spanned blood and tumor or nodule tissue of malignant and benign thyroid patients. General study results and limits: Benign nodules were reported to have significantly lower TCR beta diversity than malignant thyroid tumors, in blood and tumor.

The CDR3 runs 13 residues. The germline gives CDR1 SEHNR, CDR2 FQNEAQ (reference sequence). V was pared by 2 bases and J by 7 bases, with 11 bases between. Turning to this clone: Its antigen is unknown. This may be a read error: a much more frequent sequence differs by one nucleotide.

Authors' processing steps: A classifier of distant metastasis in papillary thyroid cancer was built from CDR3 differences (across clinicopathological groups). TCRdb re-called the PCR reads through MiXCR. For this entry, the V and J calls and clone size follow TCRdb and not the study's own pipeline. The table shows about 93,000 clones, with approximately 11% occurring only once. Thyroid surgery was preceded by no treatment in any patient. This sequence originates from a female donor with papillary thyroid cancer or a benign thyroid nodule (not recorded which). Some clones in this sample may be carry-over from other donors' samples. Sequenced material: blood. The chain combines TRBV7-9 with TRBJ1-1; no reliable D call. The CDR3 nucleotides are TGTGCCAGCAGCTTATCTATCGAGAGTGAAGCTTTCTTT. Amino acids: CASSLSIESEAFF. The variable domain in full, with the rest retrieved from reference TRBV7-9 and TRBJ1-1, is DTGVSQNPRHKITKRGQNVTFRCDPISEHNRLYWYRQTLGQGPEFLTYFQNEAQLEKSRLLSDRFSAERPKGSFSTLEIQRTEQGDSAMYLCASSLSIESEAFFGQGTRLTVV.